This TCR beta chain stems from a study of blood T cell repertoires in COVID-19. Across the whole study: Sample material is recorded as cDNA or gDNA derived from T cells, B-cell-depleted T cells, or PBMCs.

This CDR3 is built from 15 residues. Trimming took 6 bases from V and 5 from J, leaving 19 bases between them. Germline-derived CDR1 and CDR2 are MNHEY and SMNVEV (reference sequence). Using immunoSEQ multiplex PCR, the repertoire was profiled, and TCRdb retains in-frame clones only, with some absent. The sample has approximately 280,000 clones; about 89% are singletons. V and J are TRBV27 and TRBJ2-5; D is undetermined. The sequenced material came from peripheral blood. The sequence was obtained from a woman aged 60 to 75 with acute or convalescent COVID-19. The DNA for the CDR3 is TGTGCCAGCAGCCCCGCTGGGCCCCTTTGGGAGACCCAGTACTTC. It translates to CASSPAGPLWETQYF.